This TCR beta chain was identified during a study of shared clonotypes between healthy human individuals. Study results and limitations: Sampling was confined to blood; repertoires within tissues likely differ. The represented genetic and exposure-history diversity was limited by the small number of donors.

Per germline, CDR1 SQVTM and CDR2 ANQGSEA. The CDR3 has 13 residues. V was shortened by 3 bases and J by 5 bases, with 12 bases between the two germline ends. With respect to this clone: Its target is unknown.

An assay was performed, and its level was deep. Methods used by the authors: Filtering differed for immunoSEQ, which gave only junction sequences without quality scores. The data were produced by immunoSEQ multiplex PCR, yet TCRdb's version contains in-frame clones alone and is incomplete. Clone size and the V and J calls come from that table; the DNA yielded D and trimming. The sample holds 450,000 to 500,000 clones, 79% seen once. This receptor was taken from a middle-aged woman in good health. Some clones in this sample may be carry-over from other donors' samples. This chain connects TRBV29-1 to TRBJ2-3; the D gene is possibly TRBD1 (5 bases). Sequences were obtained from PBMCs. The CDR3 DNA sequence: TGCAGCGTTGAGAAGGGGATTATAGATACGCAGTATTTT. This gives the protein CSVEKGIIDTQYF.